The clone carrying this T cell receptor (beta chain) was found once. The antigen remains unidentified. An end of the junction differs from the germline gene, which may be a read error. This sample was included in a study of blood T cells in healthy people across ages. Broader study findings: Versus aged donors, long-lived donors had higher diversity and more naive CD4+ cells. The percentage of naive T cells correlated strongly with TCR beta diversity.

PBMCs numbering at least 7 million were isolated per sample. Total RNA extracted from each sample amounted to at least 5.5 micrograms. The length of the CDR3 is 18 residues. Germline V gives CDR1 SGDLS, CDR2 YYNGEE. A second PCR, run for about 7 to 11 cycles, used a sample-barcoded 5' primer plus a J-beta primer mix. TCRdb itself ran the 5' RACE reads through MiXCR, one entry per CDR3 protein. The sample yields approximately 1,000,000 distinct CDR3 sequences, 35% to 40% seen once. This sequence originates from a man aged 18 to 30 in good health. V and J are TRBV9 and TRBJ1-1; 7 nucleotides align to TRBD1. The material sequenced was blood. The CDR3: CVSSVGKGAAMDETEAFF. As DNA, the CDR3 is TGTGTCAGCAGCGTAGGAAAGGGGGCGGCAATGGACGAGACTGAAGCTTTCTTT.